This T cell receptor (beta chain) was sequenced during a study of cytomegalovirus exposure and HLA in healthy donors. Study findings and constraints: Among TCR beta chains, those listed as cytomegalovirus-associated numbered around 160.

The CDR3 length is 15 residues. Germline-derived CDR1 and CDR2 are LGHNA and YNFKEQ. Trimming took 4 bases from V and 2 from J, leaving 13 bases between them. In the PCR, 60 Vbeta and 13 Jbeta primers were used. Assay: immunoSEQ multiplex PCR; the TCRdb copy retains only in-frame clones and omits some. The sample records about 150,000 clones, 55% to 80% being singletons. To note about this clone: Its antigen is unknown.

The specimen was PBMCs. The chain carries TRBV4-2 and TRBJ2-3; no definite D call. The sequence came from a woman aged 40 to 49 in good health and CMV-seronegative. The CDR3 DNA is TGTGCCAGCAGCCCTGGAGAGAGGTTCACAGATACGCAGTATTTT. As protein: CASSPGERFTDTQYF.